This T cell receptor (beta chain) emerged from a study of T cells after yellow fever vaccination. Study at large: The authors prepared low-cell-number fractions using SMART-Seq v4 Ultra Low Input.

TCRdb reanalysed the 5' RACE reads using MiXCR and keeps one entry per CDR3 protein. The table lists 250,000 to 400,000 distinct CDR3 sequences, approximately 4% of them singletons. Remarks on this clonotype: Its specificity is not known.

Points from the study as a whole: Just a small share of clonotypes turned up in the CD4 compartment as well as the CD8 compartment.

Germline lookup yields CDR1 SNHLY and CDR2 FYNNEI. This CDR3 comprises 14 residues. With 8 bases removed from V and 5 bases from J, the gap between germline ends came to 17 bases. The clonotype was recovered from a man younger than 30 who received the YFV17D yellow fever vaccine. This specimen was PBMCs, taken 15 days after the yellow fever booster vaccination. The rearrangement links TRBV2 to TRBJ2-3; D might be TRBD1 (6 bases). CDR3 sequence (DNA): TGTGCCAGCGCACCGGGACAACTAAAAGATACGCAGTATTTT. This gives the protein CASAPGQLKDTQYF.